The entry that follows covers one T cell receptor beta chain sequence. It was approximately 10 milliliters of peripheral blood that were drawn from each donor. Extracted total RNA amounted to at least 5.5 micrograms for each sample. This specimen comes from a study of blood T cells in healthy people across ages. Germline V lookup: CDR1 DFQATT, CDR2 SNEGSKA (reference sequence). CDR3 length equals 16 residues. Unmatched junction bases numbered 10, after V lost 6 bases and J lost 2 bases. Combining a sample-barcoded 5' primer with a J-beta primer mix, a second PCR ran for 7 to 11 cycles. From the 5' RACE reads, TCRdb called clonotypes with MiXCR, one entry per CDR3 protein. This sample has almost 1 million distinct CDR3 sequences, with roughly half found just once.

Sequencing was performed on blood. This clonotype originated in a woman in her fifties or sixties in good health. The J gene is TRBJ2-3, the V gene TRBV20-1, with 11 bases aligning to TRBD2. The CDR3 DNA sequence: TGCAGTGCCCGACCGGCTAGCGGGGGGTTCACAGATACGCAGTATTTT. Protein sequence: CSARPASGGFTDTQYF.